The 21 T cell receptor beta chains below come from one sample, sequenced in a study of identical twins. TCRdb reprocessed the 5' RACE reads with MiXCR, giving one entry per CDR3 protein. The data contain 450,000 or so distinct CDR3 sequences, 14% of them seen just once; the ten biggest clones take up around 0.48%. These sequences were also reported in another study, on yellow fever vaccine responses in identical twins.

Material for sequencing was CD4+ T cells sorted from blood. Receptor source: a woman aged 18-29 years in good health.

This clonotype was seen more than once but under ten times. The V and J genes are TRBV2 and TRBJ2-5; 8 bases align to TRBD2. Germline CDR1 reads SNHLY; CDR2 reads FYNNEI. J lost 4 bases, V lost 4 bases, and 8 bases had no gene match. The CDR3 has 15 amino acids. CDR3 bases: TGTGCCAGCAGTGGCCCTATGCGGGGGGTAGAGACCCAGTACTTC. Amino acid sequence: CASSGPMRGVETQYF.

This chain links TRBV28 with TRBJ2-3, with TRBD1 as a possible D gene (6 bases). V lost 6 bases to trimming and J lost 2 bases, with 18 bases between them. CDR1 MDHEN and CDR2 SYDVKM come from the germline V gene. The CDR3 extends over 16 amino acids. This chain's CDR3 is CASRTSGVRLTDTQYF. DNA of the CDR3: TGTGCCAGCAGAACCTCAGGGGTTCGGCTCACAGATACGCAGTATTTT.

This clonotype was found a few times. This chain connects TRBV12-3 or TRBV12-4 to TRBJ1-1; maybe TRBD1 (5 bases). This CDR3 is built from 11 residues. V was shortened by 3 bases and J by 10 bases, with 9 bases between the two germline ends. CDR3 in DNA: TGTGCCAGCAGTTTCACAGGATCAGCTTTCTTT. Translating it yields CASSFTGSAFF.

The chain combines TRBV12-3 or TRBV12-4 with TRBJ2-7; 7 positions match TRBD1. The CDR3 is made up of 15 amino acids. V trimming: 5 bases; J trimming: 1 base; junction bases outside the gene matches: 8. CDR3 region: CASSSNRGRSYEQYF. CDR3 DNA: TGTGCCAGCAGTAGCAACAGGGGAAGGTCCTACGAGCAGTACTTC.

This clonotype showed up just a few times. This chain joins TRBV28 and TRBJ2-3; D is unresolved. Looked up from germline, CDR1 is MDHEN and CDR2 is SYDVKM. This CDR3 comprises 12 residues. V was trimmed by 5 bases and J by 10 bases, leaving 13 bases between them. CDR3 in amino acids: CASSPPDPAQYF. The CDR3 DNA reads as TGTGCCAGCAGTCCCCCTGACCCTGCGCAGTATTTT.

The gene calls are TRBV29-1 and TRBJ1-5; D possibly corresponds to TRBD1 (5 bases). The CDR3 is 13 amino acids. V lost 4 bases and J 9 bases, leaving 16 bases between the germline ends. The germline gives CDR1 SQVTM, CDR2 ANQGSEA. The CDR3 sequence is CSVAGRAQGPQHF. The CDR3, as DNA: TGCAGCGTTGCAGGGAGGGCCCAGGGGCCCCAGCATTTT.

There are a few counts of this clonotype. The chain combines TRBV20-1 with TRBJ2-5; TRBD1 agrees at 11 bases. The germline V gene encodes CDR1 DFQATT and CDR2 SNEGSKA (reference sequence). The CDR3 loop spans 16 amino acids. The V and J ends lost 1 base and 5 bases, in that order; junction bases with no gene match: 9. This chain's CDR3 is CSARVPGTGGRETQYF. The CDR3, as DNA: TGCAGTGCTAGAGTCCCCGGGACAGGGGGTCGGGAGACCCAGTACTTC.

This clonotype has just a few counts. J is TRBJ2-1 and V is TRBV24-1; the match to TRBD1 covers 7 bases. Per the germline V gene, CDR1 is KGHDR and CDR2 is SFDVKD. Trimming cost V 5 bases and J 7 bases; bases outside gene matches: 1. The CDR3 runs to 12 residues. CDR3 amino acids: CATSGDSNEQFF. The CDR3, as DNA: TGTGCCACCAGTGGGGACAGTAATGAGCAGTTCTTC.

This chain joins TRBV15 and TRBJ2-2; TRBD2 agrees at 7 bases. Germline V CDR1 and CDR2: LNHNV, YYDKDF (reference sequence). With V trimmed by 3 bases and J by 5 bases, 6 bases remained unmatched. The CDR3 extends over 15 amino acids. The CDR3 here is CATSSGRAVTGELFF. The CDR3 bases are TGTGCCACCAGCAGTGGGAGGGCGGTTACCGGGGAGCTGTTTTTT.

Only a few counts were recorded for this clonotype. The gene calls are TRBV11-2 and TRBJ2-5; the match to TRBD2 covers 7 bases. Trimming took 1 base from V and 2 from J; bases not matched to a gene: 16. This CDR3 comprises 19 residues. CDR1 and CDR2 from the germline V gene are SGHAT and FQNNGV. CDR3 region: CASSLVSRGLSGQQETQYF. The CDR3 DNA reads TGTGCCAGCAGCTTAGTTTCCCGGGGCCTTAGCGGGCAGCAAGAGACCCAGTACTTC.

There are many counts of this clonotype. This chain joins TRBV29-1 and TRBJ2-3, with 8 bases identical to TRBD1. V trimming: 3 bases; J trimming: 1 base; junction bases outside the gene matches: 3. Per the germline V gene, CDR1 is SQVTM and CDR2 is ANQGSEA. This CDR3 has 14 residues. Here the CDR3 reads CSVETGEGTDTQYF. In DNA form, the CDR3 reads TGCAGCGTTGAGACAGGGGAAGGCACAGATACGCAGTATTTT.

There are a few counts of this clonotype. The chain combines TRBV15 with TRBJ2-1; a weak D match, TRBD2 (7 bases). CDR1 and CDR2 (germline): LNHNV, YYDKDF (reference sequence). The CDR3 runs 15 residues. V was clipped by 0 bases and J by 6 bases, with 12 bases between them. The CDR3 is CATSRDRRGLNEQFF. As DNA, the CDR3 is TGTGCCACCAGCAGAGACCGGCGGGGGCTCAATGAGCAGTTCTTC.

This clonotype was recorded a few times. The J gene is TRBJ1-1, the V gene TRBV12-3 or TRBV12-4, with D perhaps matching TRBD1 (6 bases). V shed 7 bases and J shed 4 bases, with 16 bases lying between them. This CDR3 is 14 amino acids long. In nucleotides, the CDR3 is TGTGCCAGCACTCTAGGGGGGAGAGGCACTGAAGCTTTCTTT. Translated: CASTLGGRGTEAFF.

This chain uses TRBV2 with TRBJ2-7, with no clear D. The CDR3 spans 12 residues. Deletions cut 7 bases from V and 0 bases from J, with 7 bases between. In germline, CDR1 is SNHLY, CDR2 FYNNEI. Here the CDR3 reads CASKADSYEQYF. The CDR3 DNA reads TGTGCCAGCAAGGCAGACTCCTACGAGCAGTACTTC. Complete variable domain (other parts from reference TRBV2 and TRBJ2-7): EPEVTQTPSHQVTQMGQEVILRCVPISNHLYFYWYRQILGQKVEFLVSFYNNEISEKSEIFDDQFSVERPDGSNFTLKIRSTKLEDSAMYFCASKADSYEQYFGPGTRLTVT.

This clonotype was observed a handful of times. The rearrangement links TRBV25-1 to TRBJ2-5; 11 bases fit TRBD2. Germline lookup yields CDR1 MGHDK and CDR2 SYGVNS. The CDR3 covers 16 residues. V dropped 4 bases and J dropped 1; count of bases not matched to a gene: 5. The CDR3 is CASSVSGGAVQETQYF. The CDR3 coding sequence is TGTGCCAGCAGTGTTAGCGGGGGGGCCGTCCAAGAGACCCAGTACTTC.

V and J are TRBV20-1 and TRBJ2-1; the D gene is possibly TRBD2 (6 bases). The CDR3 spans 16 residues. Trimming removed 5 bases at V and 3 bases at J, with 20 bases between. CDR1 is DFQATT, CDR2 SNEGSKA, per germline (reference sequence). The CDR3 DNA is TGCAGTGCTCCGGACCTAGCGATATCGTACTACAATGAGCAGTTCTTC. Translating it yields CSAPDLAISYYNEQFF.

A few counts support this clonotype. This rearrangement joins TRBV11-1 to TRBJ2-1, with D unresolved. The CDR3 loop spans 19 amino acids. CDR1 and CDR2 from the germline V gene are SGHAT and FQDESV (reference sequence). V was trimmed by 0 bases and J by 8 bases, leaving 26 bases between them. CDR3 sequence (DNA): TGTGCCAGCAGCTTAGCCCTCCTTGTGGGGTCCCTGGGGTCGGATGAGCAGTTCTTC. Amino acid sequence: CASSLALLVGSLGSDEQFF. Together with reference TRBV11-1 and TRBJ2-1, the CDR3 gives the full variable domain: EAEVAQSPRYKITEKSQAVAFWCDPISGHATLYWYRQILGQGPELLVQFQDESVVDDSQLPKDRFSAERLKGVDSTLKIQPAELGDSAMYLCASSLALLVGSLGSDEQFFGPGTRLTVL.

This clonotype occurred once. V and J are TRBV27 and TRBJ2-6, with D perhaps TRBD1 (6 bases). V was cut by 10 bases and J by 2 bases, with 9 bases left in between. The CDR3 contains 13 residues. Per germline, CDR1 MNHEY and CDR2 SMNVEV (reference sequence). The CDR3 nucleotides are TGTGCCACCGGGGACACTGGGGCCAACGTCCTGACTTTC. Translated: CATGDTGANVLTF. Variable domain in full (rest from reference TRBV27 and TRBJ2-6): EAQVTQNPRYLITVTGKKLTVTCSQNMNHEYMSWYRQDPGLGLRQIYYSMNVEVTDKGDVPEGYKVSRKEKRNFPLILESPSPNQTSLYFCATGDTGANVLTFGAGSRLTVL.

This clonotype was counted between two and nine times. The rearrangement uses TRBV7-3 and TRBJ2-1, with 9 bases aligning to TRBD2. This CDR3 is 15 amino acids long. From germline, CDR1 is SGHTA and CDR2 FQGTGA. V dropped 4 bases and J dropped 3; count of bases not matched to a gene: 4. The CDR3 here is CASSSSGGRYNEQFF. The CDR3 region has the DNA TGTGCCAGCAGCTCGAGCGGGGGGCGCTACAATGAGCAGTTCTTC.

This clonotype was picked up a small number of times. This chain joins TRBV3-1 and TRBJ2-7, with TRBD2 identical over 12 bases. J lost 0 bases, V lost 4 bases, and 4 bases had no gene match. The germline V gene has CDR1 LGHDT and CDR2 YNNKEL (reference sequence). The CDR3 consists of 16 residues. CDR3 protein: CASSLLAGGLSYEQYF. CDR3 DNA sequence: TGTGCCAGCAGCCTACTAGCGGGGGGCCTCTCCTACGAGCAGTACTTC.

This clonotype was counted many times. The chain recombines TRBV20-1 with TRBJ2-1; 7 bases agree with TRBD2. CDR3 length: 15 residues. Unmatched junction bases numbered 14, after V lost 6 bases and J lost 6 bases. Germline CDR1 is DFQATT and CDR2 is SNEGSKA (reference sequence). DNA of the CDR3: TGCAGTGCGAGAACCGGGACTACCTCCGCCAATGAGCAGTTCTTC. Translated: CSARTGTTSANEQFF.